This TCR beta chain was captured by sequencing in a study of Ad26.COV2.S vaccination and SARS-CoV-2 variants. Study as a whole: By the intramuscular route, Ad26.COV2.S was given once, or twice 56 days apart.

Described treatment: around 19 received Ad26.COV2.S at low or high dose, single or two shots; about 5 received placebo; per-sample allocation not given. Material that was analyzed had been drawn on day 63 after the first vaccine or placebo injection. Boston provided a donor who was an adult aged 18-55 years. Study-wide results and limits: Placebo recipients trailed vaccine recipients in spike-specific TCR breadth. The TCR-based breadth and depth measures might underestimate overall T cell responses.

The protocol was immunoSEQ multiplex PCR, while the TCRdb copy is restricted to in-frame clones and leaves out a portion. Of about 330,000 clones listed, around 90% are singletons. A remark on this clone: As yet, its antigen is unknown.

This specimen consisted of peripheral blood, obtained in a trial of Ad26.COV2.S vaccine versus placebo. The clonotype was recovered from a person aged 18-60 years who received the Ad26.COV2.S COVID-19 vaccine or a placebo.

CDR3 residues: CASSEDRAIEAFF. CDR3 DNA: TGTGCCAGCTCAGAAGACAGAGCTATTGAAGCTTTCTTT. This sequence joins TRBV18 and TRBJ1-1; TRBD1 might be the D (5 bases). Trimming stripped 5 bases from V and 7 bases from J, with 14 bases between. CDR3 length: 13 amino acids. The V gene's germline CDR1 is KGHSH and CDR2 LQKENI.